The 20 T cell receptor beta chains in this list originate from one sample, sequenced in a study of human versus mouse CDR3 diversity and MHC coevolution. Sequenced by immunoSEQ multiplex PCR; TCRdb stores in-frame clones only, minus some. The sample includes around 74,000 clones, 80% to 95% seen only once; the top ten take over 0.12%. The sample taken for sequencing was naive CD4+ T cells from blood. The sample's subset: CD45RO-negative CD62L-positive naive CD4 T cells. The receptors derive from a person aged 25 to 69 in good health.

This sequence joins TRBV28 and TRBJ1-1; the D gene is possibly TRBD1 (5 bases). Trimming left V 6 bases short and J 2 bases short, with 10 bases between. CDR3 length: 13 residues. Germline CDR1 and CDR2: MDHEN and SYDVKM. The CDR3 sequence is CASRPTGNTEAFF. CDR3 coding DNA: TGTGCCAGCAGACCCACAGGAAACACTGAAGCTTTCTTT.

The CDR3 loop reads CASSPGLAGTDTQYF. The CDR3 DNA sequence: TGTGCCAGCAGCCCGGGACTAGCGGGGACAGATACGCAGTATTTT. V gene TRBV5-4 combines with J gene TRBJ2-3; 13 bases align to TRBD2. This CDR3 has 15 residues. The germline V gene encodes CDR1 SGHNT and CDR2 YYREEE (reference sequence). Germline trimming cut 4 bases from V and 3 bases from J; bases unmatched to any gene: 2.

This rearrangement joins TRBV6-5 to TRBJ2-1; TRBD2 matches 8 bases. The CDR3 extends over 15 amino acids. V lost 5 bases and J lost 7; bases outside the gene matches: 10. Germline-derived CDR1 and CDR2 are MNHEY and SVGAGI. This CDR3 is CASSPKRGSRNEQFF. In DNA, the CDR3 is TGTGCCAGCAGTCCAAAGCGGGGGTCCCGGAATGAGCAGTTCTTC.

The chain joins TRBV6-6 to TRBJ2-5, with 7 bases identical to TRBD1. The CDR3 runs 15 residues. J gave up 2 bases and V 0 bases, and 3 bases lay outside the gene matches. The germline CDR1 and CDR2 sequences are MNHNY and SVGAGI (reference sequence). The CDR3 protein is CASSYSRDRQETQYF. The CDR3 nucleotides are TGTGCCAGCAGTTACTCTCGGGACAGACAAGAGACCCAGTACTTC.

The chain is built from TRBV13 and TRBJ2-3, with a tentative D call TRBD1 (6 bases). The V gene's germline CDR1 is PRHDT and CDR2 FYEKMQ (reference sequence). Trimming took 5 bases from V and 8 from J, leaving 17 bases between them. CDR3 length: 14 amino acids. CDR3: CASSLLDRTGTQYF. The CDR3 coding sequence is TGTGCCAGCAGCCTTCTGGACAGAACGGGTACGCAGTATTTT.

The CDR3 DNA reads as TGTGCTAGTGGTTCGGGTCCGGAGTTAGCCAAAAACATTCAGTACTTC. Its translation is CASGSGPELAKNIQYF. V gene TRBV12-5 combines with J gene TRBJ2-4, with D hard to call. Germline lookup yields CDR1 LGHNT and CDR2 FRNRAP. This CDR3 has 16 amino acids. The V end lost 4 bases, the J end lost 0 bases, and 13 bases lay between the germline ends.

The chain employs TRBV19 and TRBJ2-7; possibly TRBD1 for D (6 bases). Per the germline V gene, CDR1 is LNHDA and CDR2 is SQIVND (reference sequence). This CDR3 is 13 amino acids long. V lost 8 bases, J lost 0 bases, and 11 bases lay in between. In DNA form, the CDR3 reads TGTGCCAGTTCCGAACAGGGCTCCTACGAGCAGTACTTC. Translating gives CASSEQGSYEQYF.

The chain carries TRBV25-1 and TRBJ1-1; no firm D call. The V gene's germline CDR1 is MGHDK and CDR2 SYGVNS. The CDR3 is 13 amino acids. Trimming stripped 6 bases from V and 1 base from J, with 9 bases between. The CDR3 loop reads CASRTGENTEAFF. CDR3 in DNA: TGTGCCAGCAGGACTGGAGAGAACACTGAAGCTTTCTTT.

CDR3 in amino acids: CASSIMAGVGNEQFF. CDR3 coding DNA: TGTGCCAGTAGTATAATGGCGGGAGTCGGCAATGAGCAGTTCTTC. This rearrangement joins TRBV19 to TRBJ2-1; 7 bases agree with TRBD2. The CDR3 contains 15 residues. Germline V gene lookup returns CDR1 LNHDA and CDR2 SQIVND (reference sequence). J gave up 6 bases and V 2 bases, and 7 bases lay outside the gene matches. Full variable domain (rest looked up from reference TRBV19 and TRBJ2-1): DGGITQSPKYLFRKEGQNVTLSCEQNLNHDAMYWYRQDPGQGLRLIYYSQIVNDFQKGDIAEGYSVSREKKESFPLTVTSAQKNPTAFYLCASSIMAGVGNEQFFGPGTRLTVL.

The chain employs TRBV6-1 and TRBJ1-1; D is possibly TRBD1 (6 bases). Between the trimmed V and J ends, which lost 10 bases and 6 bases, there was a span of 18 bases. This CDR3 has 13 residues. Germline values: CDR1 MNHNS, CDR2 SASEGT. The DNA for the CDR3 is TGTGCCACAAACAGGGCTTTTGTGGCTGAAGCTTTCTTT. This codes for CATNRAFVAEAFF.

The CDR3 bases are TGCGCCAGCAGCCAGACCCGGGACAGCATTACCTACGAGCAGTACTTC. Translation gives CASSQTRDSITYEQYF. The rearrangement joins TRBV5-1 to TRBJ2-5, with 7 bases fitting TRBD1. Judging by the DNA end, TRBJ2-7 fits better; the J call may be wrong. CDR1 is SGHRS, CDR2 YFSETQ, per germline. CDR3 length: 16 amino acids.

The CDR3 DNA reads TGTGCCAGTAGTATTTCGCAGGGGGCTGGTCAGCCCCAGCATTTT. It codes for CASSISQGAGQPQHF. V is TRBV19 and J is TRBJ1-5; TRBD1 aligns across 8 bases. After removal of 3 bases from V and 6 bases from J, the junction contained 7 bases not matched to a gene. The germline V gene encodes CDR1 LNHDA and CDR2 SQIVND (reference sequence). The CDR3 is 15 residues long.

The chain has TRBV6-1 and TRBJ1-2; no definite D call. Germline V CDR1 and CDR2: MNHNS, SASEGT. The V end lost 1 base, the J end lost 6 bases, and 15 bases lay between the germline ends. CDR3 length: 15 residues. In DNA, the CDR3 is TGTGCCAGCAGTGAAGGGACTTACTTGGGGAATGGCTACACCTTC. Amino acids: CASSEGTYLGNGYTF.

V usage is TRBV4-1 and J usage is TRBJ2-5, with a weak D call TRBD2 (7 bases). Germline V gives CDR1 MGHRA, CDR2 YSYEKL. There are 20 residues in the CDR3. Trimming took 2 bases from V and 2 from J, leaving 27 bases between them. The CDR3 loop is CASSQKIVGRGGVRQETQYF. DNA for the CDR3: TGCGCCAGCAGCCAAAAGATTGTAGGCAGGGGAGGGGTGCGACAAGAGACCCAGTACTTC.

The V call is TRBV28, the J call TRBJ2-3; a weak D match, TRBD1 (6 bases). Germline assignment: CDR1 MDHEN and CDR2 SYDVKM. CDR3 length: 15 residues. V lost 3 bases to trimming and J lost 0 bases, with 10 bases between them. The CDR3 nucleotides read TGTGCCAGCAGTTTTCGTGGACAGAGCACAGATACGCAGTATTTT. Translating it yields CASSFRGQSTDTQYF. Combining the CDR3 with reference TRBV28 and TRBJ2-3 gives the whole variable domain DVKVTQSSRYLVKRTGEKVFLECVQDMDHENMFWYRQDPGLGLRLIYFSYDVKMKEKGDIPEGYSVSREKKERFSLILESASTNQTSMYLCASSFRGQSTDTQYFGPGTRLTVL.

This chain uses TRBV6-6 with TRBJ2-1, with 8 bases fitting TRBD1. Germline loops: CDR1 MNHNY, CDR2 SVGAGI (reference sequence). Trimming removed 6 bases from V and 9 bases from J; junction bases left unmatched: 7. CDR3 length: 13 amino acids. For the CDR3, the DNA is TGTGCCAGCAGAAGCGTACAGGGGGGTGAGCAGTTCTTC. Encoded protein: CASRSVQGGEQFF.

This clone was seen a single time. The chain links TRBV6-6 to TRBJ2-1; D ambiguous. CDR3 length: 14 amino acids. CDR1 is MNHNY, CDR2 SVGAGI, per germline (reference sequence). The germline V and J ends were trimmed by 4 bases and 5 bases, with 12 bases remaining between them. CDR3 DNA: TGTGCCAGCAGTTTCATGACTGGAAACAATGAGCAGTTCTTC. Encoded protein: CASSFMTGNNEQFF.

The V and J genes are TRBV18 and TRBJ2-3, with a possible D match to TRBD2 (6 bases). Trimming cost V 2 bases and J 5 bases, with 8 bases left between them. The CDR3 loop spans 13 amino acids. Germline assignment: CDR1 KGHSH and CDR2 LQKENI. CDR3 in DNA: TGTGCCAGCTCACCAATGGGACTAGATACGCAGTATTTT. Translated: CASSPMGLDTQYF.

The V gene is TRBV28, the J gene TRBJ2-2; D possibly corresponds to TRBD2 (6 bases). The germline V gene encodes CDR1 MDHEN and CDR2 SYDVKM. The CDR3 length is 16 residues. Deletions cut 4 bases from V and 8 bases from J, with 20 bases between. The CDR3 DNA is TGTGCCAGCAGTTCCCACGGGGGAGCGGGTGGAGGGGAGCTGTTTTTT. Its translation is CASSSHGGAGGGELFF.

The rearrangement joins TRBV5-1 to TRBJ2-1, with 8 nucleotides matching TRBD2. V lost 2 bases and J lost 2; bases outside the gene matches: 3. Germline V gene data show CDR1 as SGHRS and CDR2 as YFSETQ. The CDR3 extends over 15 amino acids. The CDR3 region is CASSFRGLAYNEQFF. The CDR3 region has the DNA TGCGCCAGCAGCTTTCGGGGACTAGCCTACAATGAGCAGTTCTTC. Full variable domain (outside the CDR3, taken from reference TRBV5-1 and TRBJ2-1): KAGVTQTPRYLIKTRGQQVTLSCSPISGHRSVSWYQQTPGQGLQFLFEYFSETQRNKGNFPGRFSGRQFSNSRSEMNVSTLELGDSALYLCASSFRGLAYNEQFFGPGTRLTVL.